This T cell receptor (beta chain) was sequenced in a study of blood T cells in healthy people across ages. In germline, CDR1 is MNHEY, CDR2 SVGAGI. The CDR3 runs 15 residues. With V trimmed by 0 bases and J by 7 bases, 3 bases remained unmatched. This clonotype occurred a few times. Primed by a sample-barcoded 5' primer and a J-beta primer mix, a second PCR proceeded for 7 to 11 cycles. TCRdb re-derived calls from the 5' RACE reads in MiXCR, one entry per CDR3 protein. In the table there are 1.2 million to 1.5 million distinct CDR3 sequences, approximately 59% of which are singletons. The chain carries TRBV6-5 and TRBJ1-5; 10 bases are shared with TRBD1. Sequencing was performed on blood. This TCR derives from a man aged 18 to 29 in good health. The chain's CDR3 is CASSYSLDRGQPQHF. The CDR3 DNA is TGTGCCAGCAGTTACTCCCTGGACAGGGGGCAGCCCCAGCATTTT.